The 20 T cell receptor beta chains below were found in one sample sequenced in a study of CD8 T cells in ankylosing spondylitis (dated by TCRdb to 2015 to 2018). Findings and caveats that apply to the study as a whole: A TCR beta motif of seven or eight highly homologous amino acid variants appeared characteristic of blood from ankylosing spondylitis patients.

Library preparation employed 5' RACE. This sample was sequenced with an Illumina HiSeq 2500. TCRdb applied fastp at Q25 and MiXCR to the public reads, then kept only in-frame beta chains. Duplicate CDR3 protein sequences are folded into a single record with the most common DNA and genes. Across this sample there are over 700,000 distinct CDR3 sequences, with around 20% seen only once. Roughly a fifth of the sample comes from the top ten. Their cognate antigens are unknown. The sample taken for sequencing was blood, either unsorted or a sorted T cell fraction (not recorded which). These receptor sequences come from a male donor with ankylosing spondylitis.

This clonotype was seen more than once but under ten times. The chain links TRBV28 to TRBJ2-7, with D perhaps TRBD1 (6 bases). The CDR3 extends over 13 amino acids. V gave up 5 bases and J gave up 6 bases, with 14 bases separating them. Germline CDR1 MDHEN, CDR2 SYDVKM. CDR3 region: CASSLIQGSEQYF. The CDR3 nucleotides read TGTGCCAGCAGTCTAATCCAGGGGTCCGAGCAGTACTTC.

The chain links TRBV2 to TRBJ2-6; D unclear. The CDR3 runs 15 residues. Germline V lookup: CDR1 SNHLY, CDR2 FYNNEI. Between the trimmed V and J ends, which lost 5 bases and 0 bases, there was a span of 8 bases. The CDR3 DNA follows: TGTGCCAGCAGTCCGGCGTACTCTGGGGCCAACGTCCTGACTTTC. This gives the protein CASSPAYSGANVLTF.

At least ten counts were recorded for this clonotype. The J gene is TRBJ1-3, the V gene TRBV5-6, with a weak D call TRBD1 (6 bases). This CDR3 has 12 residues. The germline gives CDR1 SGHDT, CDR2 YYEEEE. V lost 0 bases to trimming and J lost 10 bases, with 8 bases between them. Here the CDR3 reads CASSLERGTIYF. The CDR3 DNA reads TGTGCCAGCAGCTTGGAGAGGGGGACCATATATTTT. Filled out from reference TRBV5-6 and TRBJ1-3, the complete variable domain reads DAGVTQSPTHLIKTRGQQVTLRCSPKSGHDTVSWYQQALGQGPQFIFQYYEEEERQRGNFPDRFSGHQFPNYSSELNVNALLLGDSALYLCASSLERGTIYFGEGSWLTVV.

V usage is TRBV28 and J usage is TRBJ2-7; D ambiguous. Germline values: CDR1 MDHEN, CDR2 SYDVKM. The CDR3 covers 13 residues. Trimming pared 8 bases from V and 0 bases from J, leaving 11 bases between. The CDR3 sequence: CASAIDNSYEQYF. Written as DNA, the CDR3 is TGTGCCAGCGCCATAGACAACTCCTACGAGCAGTACTTC.

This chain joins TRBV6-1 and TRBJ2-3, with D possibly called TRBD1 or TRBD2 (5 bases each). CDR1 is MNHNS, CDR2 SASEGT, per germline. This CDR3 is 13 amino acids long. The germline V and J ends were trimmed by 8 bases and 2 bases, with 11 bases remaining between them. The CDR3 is CASGTKNTDTQYF. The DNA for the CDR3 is TGTGCCAGCGGGACCAAGAACACAGATACGCAGTATTTT.

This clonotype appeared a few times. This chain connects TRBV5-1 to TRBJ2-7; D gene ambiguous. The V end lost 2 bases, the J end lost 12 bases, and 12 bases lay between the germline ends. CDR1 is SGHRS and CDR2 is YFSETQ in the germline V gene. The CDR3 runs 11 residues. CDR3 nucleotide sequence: TGCGCCAGCAGCTTCTTGGAAGTGCTGTACTTC. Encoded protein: CASSFLEVLYF.

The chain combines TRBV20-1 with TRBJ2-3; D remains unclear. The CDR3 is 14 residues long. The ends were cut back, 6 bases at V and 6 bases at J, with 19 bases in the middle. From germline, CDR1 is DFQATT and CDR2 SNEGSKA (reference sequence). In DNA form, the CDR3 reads TGCAGTGCCCAAGTAGTCGCTTCCGCGGATACGCAGTATTTT. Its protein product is CSAQVVASADTQYF.

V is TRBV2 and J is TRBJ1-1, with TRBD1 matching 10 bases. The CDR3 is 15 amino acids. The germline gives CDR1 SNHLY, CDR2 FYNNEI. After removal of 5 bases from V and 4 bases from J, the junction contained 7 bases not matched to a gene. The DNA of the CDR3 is TGTGCCAGCAGTTTATGGGACAGGGGTTCCACTGAAGCTTTCTTT. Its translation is CASSLWDRGSTEAFF.

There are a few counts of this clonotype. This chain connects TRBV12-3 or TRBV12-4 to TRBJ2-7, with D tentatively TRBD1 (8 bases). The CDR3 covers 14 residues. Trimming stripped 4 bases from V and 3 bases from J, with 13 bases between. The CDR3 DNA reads TGTGCCAGCAGTTGGACAGGGAGGGGCTACGAGCAGTACTTC. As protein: CASSWTGRGYEQYF.

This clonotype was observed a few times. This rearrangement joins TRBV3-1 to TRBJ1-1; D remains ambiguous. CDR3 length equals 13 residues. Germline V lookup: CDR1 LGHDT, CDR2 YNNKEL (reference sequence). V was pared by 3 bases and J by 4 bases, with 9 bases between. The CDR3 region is CASSQHGVTEAFF. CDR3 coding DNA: TGTGCCAGCAGCCAGCATGGCGTCACTGAAGCTTTCTTT.

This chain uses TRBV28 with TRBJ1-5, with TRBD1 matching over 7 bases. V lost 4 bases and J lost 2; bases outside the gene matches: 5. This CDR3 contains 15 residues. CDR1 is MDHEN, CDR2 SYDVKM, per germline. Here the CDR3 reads CASSSQGLGNQPQHF. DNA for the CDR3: TGTGCCAGCAGTTCACAGGGGTTGGGCAATCAGCCCCAGCATTTT.

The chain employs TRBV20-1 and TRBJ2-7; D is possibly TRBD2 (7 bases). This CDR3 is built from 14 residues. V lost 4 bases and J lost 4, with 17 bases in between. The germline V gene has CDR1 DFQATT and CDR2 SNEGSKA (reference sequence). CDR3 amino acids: CSATPLQGGYEQYF. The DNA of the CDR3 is TGCAGTGCTACACCCCTACAGGGAGGGTACGAGCAGTACTTC.

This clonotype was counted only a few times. The chain's CDR3 is CASSVRNDAYEQYF. In DNA form, the CDR3 reads TGTGCCAGCAGCGTTAGAAACGATGCCTACGAGCAGTACTTC. This chain connects TRBV12-3 or TRBV12-4 to TRBJ2-7; no clear D gene. V shed 6 bases and J shed 2 bases, with 14 bases lying between them. The CDR3 has 14 residues.

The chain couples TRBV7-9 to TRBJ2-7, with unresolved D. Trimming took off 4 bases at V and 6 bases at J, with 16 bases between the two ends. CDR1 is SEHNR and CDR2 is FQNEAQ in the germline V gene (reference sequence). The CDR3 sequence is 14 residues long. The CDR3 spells CASSSTGPLAEQYF. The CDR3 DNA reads TGTGCCAGCAGCTCAACCGGGCCACTCGCCGAGCAGTACTTC.

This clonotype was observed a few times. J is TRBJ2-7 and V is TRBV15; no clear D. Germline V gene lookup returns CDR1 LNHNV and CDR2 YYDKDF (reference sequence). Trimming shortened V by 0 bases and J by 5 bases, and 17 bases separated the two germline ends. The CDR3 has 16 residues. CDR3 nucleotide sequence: TGTGCCACCAGCAGAGATCTTGTTGGAACGTCGGACGAGCAGTACTTC. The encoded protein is CATSRDLVGTSDEQYF.

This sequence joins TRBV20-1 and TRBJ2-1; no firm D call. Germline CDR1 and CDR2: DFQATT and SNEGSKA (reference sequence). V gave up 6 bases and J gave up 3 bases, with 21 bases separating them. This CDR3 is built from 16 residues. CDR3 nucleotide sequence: TGCAGTGCCCCGGATCGCCGGCTATCGGACTACAATGAGCAGTTCTTC. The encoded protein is CSAPDRRLSDYNEQFF.

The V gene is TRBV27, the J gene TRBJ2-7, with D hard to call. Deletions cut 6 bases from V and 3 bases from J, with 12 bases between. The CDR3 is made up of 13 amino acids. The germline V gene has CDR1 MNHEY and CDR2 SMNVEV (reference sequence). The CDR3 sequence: CASSPPPGYEQYF. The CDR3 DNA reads TGTGCCAGCAGCCCACCCCCGGGCTACGAGCAGTACTTC.

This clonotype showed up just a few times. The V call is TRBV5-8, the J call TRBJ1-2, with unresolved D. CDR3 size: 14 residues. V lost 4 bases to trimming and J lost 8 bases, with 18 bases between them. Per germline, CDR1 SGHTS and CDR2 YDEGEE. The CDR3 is CASSPRTRQWGYTF. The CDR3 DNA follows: TGTGCCAGCAGCCCCCGTACTCGCCAGTGGGGCTACACCTTC.

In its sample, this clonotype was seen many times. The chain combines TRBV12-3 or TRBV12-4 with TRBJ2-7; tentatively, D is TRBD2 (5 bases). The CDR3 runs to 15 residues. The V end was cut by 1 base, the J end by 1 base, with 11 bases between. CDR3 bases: TGTGCCAGCAGTTTAGGAGGGTTCGGTTCCTACGAGCAGTACTTC. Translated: CASSLGGFGSYEQYF.

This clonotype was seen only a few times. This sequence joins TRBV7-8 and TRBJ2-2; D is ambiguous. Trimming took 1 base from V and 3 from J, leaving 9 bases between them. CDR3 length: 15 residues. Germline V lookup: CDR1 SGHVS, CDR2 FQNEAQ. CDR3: CASSLVFSYTGELFF. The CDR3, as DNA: TGTGCCAGCAGCTTAGTTTTCTCATACACCGGGGAGCTGTTTTTT. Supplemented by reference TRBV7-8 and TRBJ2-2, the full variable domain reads GAGVSQSPRYKVAKRGQDVALRCDPISGHVSLFWYQQALGQGPEFLTYFQNEAQLDKSGLPSDRFFAERPEGSVSTLKIQRTQQEDSAVYLCASSLVFSYTGELFFGEGSRLTVL.